This T cell receptor (beta chain) was identified in a study of metastatic and nonmetastatic thyroid tumors. Study-wide findings and caveats: When malignant thyroid tumors were compared with benign nodules, TCR beta diversity was reportedly significantly higher in the malignant tumors. This held in both blood and tumor samples.

This clone was observed many times. Its cognate antigen is unknown. The germline V gene encodes CDR1 LNHNV and CDR2 YYDKDF (reference sequence). V was cut by 0 bases and J by 6 bases, with 15 bases left in between. The CDR3 spans 16 residues. Original processing methods: Construction of a distant-metastasis classifier for papillary thyroid cancer relied on CDR3 differences across clinicopathological groups. MiXCR was used by TCRdb to re-call the PCR reads. What appears here as the V and J calls and clone size reflects TCRdb's work, not the paper's. The data show roughly 81,000 clones, with 8.6% seen just once and 8.8% held by the top ten. The entire patient cohort was treatment-naive prior to thyroid surgery.

Material for sequencing was blood. The TCR was taken from a female donor with papillary thyroid cancer or a benign thyroid nodule (not recorded which). Some clones in this sample may be carry-over from other donors' samples. This chain connects TRBV15 to TRBJ1-5; D might be TRBD1 (5 bases). The CDR3 is CATSRDKGGRGQPQHF. The CDR3, as DNA: TGTGCCACCAGCAGAGATAAGGGCGGGAGGGGTCAGCCCCAGCATTTT.